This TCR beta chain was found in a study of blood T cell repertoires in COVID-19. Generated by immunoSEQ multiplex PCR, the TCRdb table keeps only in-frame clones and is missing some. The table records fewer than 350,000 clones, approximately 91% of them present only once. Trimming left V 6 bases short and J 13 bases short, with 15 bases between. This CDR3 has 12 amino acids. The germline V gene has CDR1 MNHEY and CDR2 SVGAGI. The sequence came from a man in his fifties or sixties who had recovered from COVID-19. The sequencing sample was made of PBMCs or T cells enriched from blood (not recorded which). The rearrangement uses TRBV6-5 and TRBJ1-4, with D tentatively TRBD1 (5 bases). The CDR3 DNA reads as TGTGCCAGCAGCCGGCAGGGTATGGGACTGTTTTTT. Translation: CASSRQGMGLFF.